Following are 6 T cell receptor beta chains from one sample sequenced in a study of glioma-infiltrating T cells (dated by TCRdb to 2016 to 2017). The sequencer was an Illumina MiSeq. The iRepertoire nested amplicon-rescue multiplex PCR (arm-PCR) platform was used to amplify TCR alpha and beta CDR3 regions from RNA. Clones were called with MiXCR by TCRdb after fastp trimmed the public reads at Q25, and only in-frame beta chains were retained. Each CDR3 protein appears once, grouped with its most common genes and DNA. This sample comprises approximately 190,000 distinct CDR3 sequences, 32% of them detected only once. Roughly a fifth of the sample is held by the ten biggest clonotypes. Material for sequencing was glioma tissue, nonneoplastic brain tissue, or PBMCs (not recorded which). These TCRs come from a human donor with low-grade glioma or glioblastoma, undergoing nonglioma brain surgery, or in good health (not recorded which).

This clonotype was counted only a few times. This sequence joins TRBV29-1 and TRBJ2-7; D possibly matches TRBD1 or TRBD2 (5 bases each). This CDR3 contains 13 residues. In germline, CDR1 is SQVTM, CDR2 ANQGSEA. V lost 5 bases and J lost 0, with 11 bases in between. CDR3 DNA sequence: TGCAGCGTTAGGGACGGCGGCTCCTACGAGCAGTACTTC. Its protein product is CSVRDGGSYEQYF.

This chain connects TRBV5-5 to TRBJ2-6; 7 nucleotides match TRBD1. The V gene's germline CDR1 is SGHKS and CDR2 YYEKEE (reference sequence). The CDR3 loop spans 18 amino acids. V lost 2 bases to trimming and J lost 4 bases; unmatched junction nucleotides: 12. This CDR3 reads CASSLLGQALGGANVLTF. Written as DNA, the CDR3 is TGTGCCAGCAGCTTACTCGGACAGGCTCTCGGGGGGGCCAACGTCCTGACTTTC.

A few counts support this clonotype. In DNA, the CDR3 is TGTGCCAGCAGCTTAGTGGGGGACCCCTCCTACGAGCAGTACTTC. This gives the protein CASSLVGDPSYEQYF. This chain connects TRBV11-1 to TRBJ2-7; D is possibly TRBD1 or TRBD2 (5 bases each). V dropped 1 base and J dropped 0 bases, with 10 bases sitting between them. Germline values: CDR1 SGHAT, CDR2 FQDESV (reference sequence). The CDR3 spans 15 residues. The complete variable domain, with remaining parts taken from reference TRBV11-1 and TRBJ2-7, reads EAEVAQSPRYKITEKSQAVAFWCDPISGHATLYWYRQILGQGPELLVQFQDESVVDDSQLPKDRFSAERLKGVDSTLKIQPAELGDSAMYLCASSLVGDPSYEQYFGPGTRLTVT.

This clonotype was found once. The J gene is TRBJ2-7, the V gene TRBV6-5, with 9 bases identical to TRBD2. The CDR3 loop spans 17 amino acids. V shed 0 bases and J 3 bases; nucleotides not matched to a gene: 9. Germline CDR1 is MNHEY and CDR2 is SVGAGI. The CDR3 reads CASSYSPLTSGVYEQYF. The CDR3 region has the DNA TGTGCCAGCAGTTACTCGCCGTTGACTAGCGGTGTCTACGAGCAGTACTTC.

This clonotype has just one count. Germline and junction disagree at one end, which may indicate a read error. V gene TRBV2 combines with J gene TRBJ2-3; TRBD2 is a possible D gene (5 bases). The CDR3 spans 16 residues. Germline loops: CDR1 SNHLY, CDR2 FYNNEI. CDR3 region: CANSEAESSGKDTQYF. The CDR3 DNA follows: TGTGCCAACAGTGAAGCGGAGTCCAGCGGAAAAGATACGCAGTATTTT.

This clonotype was counted many times. This chain connects TRBV6-1 to TRBJ2-7; a possible D gene is TRBD2 (6 bases). V lost 3 bases and J 6 bases, leaving 18 bases between the germline ends. Germline CDR1 reads MNHNS; CDR2 reads SASEGT. This CDR3 is 15 amino acids long. The CDR3 region is CASSDSGVRRFEQYF. The CDR3 DNA reads as TGTGCCAGCAGTGATTCGGGAGTTAGGAGGTTCGAGCAGTACTTC.